The 17 T cell receptor beta chains in this list originate from one sample, sequenced in a study of blood T cell repertoires in COVID-19 (dated by TCRdb to about 2020). Library creation used the immunoSEQ multiplex PCR assay. This immuneACCESS table, as held by TCRdb, lists in-frame sequences with V and J called but not all clones. Of the missing ones, under half trace to an unresolved V gene in checked studies; the others have no known cause. Counted in this sample were around 260,000 clones; around 84% of them appeared once. In total, the top ten clones hold under 5% of the sample. Sequenced sample: peripheral blood. The receptor source for this set is a man between 60 and 75 years old with acute or convalescent COVID-19.

V usage is TRBV6-5 and J usage is TRBJ2-4, with TRBD1 as a possible D gene (6 bases). Trimming pared 2 bases from V and 9 bases from J, leaving 14 bases between. CDR3 length equals 14 residues. Germline CDR1 reads MNHEY; CDR2 reads SVGAGI. The CDR3 loop is CASSYGRGPTIQYF. CDR3 DNA sequence: TGTGCCAGCAGTTACGGCAGGGGCCCAACCATTCAGTACTTC.

The V gene is TRBV4-1, the J gene TRBJ2-7; possibly TRBD1 for D (5 bases). The germline V and J ends were trimmed by 1 base and 0 bases, with 19 bases remaining between them. Per the germline V gene, CDR1 is MGHRA and CDR2 is YSYEKL. The CDR3 loop spans 18 amino acids. Here the CDR3 DNA reads TGCGCCAGCAGCCAAGGACCGCGTGGACACCAGGTCTCCTACGAGCAGTACTTC. Protein: CASSQGPRGHQVSYEQYF.

This chain links TRBV5-1 with TRBJ2-5; 9 bases match TRBD1. Germline V gene lookup returns CDR1 SGHRS and CDR2 YFSETQ. V shed 3 bases, J shed 5 bases, and the junction held 8 bases outside the gene matches. The CDR3 sequence is 15 residues long. CDR3 in amino acids: CASSYLQGARETQYF. The CDR3 coding sequence is TGCGCCAGCAGCTATTTACAGGGGGCTAGGGAGACCCAGTACTTC.

The chain links TRBV18 to TRBJ2-7; TRBD1 matches 8 bases. Germline CDR1 is KGHSH and CDR2 is LQKENI. This CDR3 contains 16 residues. The junction had 12 bases not matched to a gene; V was cut back by 3 bases and J by 5 bases. CDR3 nucleotides: TGTGCCAGCTCACCTCCCGCCACAGGGGGAAGAGACGAGCAGTACTTC. Encoded protein: CASSPPATGGRDEQYF.

As concerns this clone: The same CDR3 is also encoded by other DNA sequences in this sample. As DNA, the CDR3 is TGCGCCAGCAGCTTTCAGGGTGACACTGAAGCTTTCTTT. Translating gives CASSFQGDTEAFF. The chain carries TRBV5-1 and TRBJ1-1, with D maybe TRBD1 (5 bases). Germline CDR1 and CDR2: SGHRS and YFSETQ. Between the trimmed V and J ends, which lost 2 bases and 3 bases, there was a span of 8 bases. The CDR3 totals 13 residues.

The V and J genes are TRBV5-1 and TRBJ2-1; 7 bases are shared with TRBD1. Trimming took 0 bases from V and 7 from J; bases not matched to a gene: 4. The V gene's germline CDR1 is SGHRS and CDR2 YFSETQ. The CDR3 spans 14 residues. CDR3 DNA sequence: TGCGCCAGCAGCTTGGGAGACAGGGAGAATGAGCAGTTCTTC. Protein: CASSLGDRENEQFF. Using reference TRBV5-1 and TRBJ2-1 for the parts outside the CDR3, the full variable domain is KAGVTQTPRYLIKTRGQQVTLSCSPISGHRSVSWYQQTPGQGLQFLFEYFSETQRNKGNFPGRFSGRQFSNSRSEMNVSTLELGDSALYLCASSLGDRENEQFFGPGTRLTVL.

The chain employs TRBV18 and TRBJ1-1; the D gene is possibly TRBD1 (6 bases). CDR3 length equals 12 residues. V dropped 2 bases and J dropped 11 bases, with 12 bases sitting between them. Germline values: CDR1 KGHSH, CDR2 LQKENI. CDR3 sequence: CASSPRGGDAFF. CDR3 nucleotides: TGTGCCAGCTCACCAAGGGGGGGCGACGCTTTCTTT.

This chain links TRBV27 with TRBJ1-1; no clear D gene. CDR3 length equals 15 residues. Trimming removed 6 bases from V and 1 base from J, with 15 bases in between. The germline V gene has CDR1 MNHEY and CDR2 SMNVEV (reference sequence). CDR3 DNA sequence: TGTGCCAGCAGCTCCGGAGGAGCAGAGAACACTGAAGCTTTCTTT. Translation gives CASSSGGAENTEAFF.

The sample holds one count of this clone. This chain connects TRBV18 to TRBJ2-7; TRBD1 might be the D (5 bases). The CDR3 consists of 15 residues. Between the trimmed V and J ends, which lost 3 bases and 3 bases, there was a span of 15 bases. CDR1 is KGHSH, CDR2 LQKENI, per germline. In DNA, the CDR3 is TGTGCCAGCTCACCTTCTCAGGGTTTGTACTACGAGCAGTACTTC. This encodes CASSPSQGLYYEQYF. The full variable domain, in which reference TRBV18 and TRBJ2-7 provide the parts outside the CDR3, is NAGVMQNPRHLVRRRGQEARLRCSPMKGHSHVYWYRQLPEEGLKFMVYLQKENIIDESGMPKERFSAEFPKEGPSILRIQQVVRGDSAAYFCASSPSQGLYYEQYFGPGTRLTVT.

The CDR3 nucleotides are TGTGCCAGCACAGGCCAGTCCTACGAGCAGTACTTC. Translating it yields CASTGQSYEQYF. The V and J genes are TRBV2 and TRBJ2-7; D is unclear. The V gene lost 7 bases and the J gene lost 1 base, with 8 bases spanning the gap. CDR3 length: 12 residues. Germline assignment: CDR1 SNHLY and CDR2 FYNNEI.

The chain uses TRBV5-1 and TRBJ2-2; 9 nucleotides agree with TRBD1. Germline V gene data show CDR1 as SGHRS and CDR2 as YFSETQ. The J segment lost 4 bases and the V segment lost 4 bases, leaving 5 bases of the junction unmatched. The CDR3 totals 15 residues. CDR3 nucleotide sequence: TGCGCCAGCAGCAGTAGACAGGGGGGCACCGGGGAGCTGTTTTTT. This codes for CASSSRQGGTGELFF.

This chain connects TRBV6-1 to TRBJ2-1; possible D gene TRBD2, 6 bases. CDR3 length: 14 amino acids. Trimming removed 3 bases at V and 12 bases at J, with 18 bases between. The germline CDR1 and CDR2 sequences are MNHNS and SASEGT. CDR3 nucleotides: TGTGCCAGCAGTGAGGAACCCGGACCGCGGGGGCAGTTCTTC. This sequence encodes CASSEEPGPRGQFF.

A single count supports this clone. The CDR3 loop is CASSGGIRNQPQHF. The DNA of the CDR3 is TGTGCCAGCAGTGGCGGGATTCGGAATCAGCCCCAGCATTTT. This chain links TRBV27 with TRBJ1-5, with no clear D. The germline V and J ends were trimmed by 5 bases and 4 bases, with 12 bases remaining between them. The CDR3 is made up of 14 amino acids. The germline CDR1 and CDR2 sequences are MNHEY and SMNVEV (reference sequence).

The chain is built from TRBV7-9 and TRBJ1-1; perhaps TRBD1 as D (6 bases). The CDR3 consists of 15 residues. Germline CDR1 and CDR2: SEHNR and FQNEAQ (reference sequence). Between the trimmed V and J ends, which lost 7 bases and 7 bases, there was a span of 22 bases. The chain's CDR3 is CASTNQGFSVHEAFF. The DNA of the CDR3 is TGTGCCAGCACCAATCAGGGGTTTTCAGTTCATGAAGCTTTCTTT.

CDR3 in DNA: TGTGCCAGCAGTGACATGGCGGGAGTAGCGTACGAGCAGTACTTC. It translates to CASSDMAGVAYEQYF. The rearrangement links TRBV2 to TRBJ2-7, with 7 bases fitting TRBD2. CDR3 length: 15 residues. With 3 bases clipped from V and 4 bases from J, the junction kept 9 bases outside the gene matches. CDR1 SNHLY and CDR2 FYNNEI come from the germline V gene.

The V call is TRBV15, the J call TRBJ1-6; D is perhaps TRBD1 (5 bases). V gave up 0 bases and J gave up 0 bases, with 6 bases separating them. CDR1 is LNHNV, CDR2 YYDKDF, per germline (reference sequence). This CDR3 comprises 16 residues. The CDR3 spells CATSRDQGSYNSPLHF. The CDR3 DNA reads as TGTGCCACCAGCAGAGATCAGGGCTCCTATAATTCACCCCTCCACTTT.

The CDR3 sequence: CSVVTGMNTEAFF. For the CDR3, the DNA is TGCAGCGTTGTGACAGGGATGAACACTGAAGCTTTCTTT. The chain carries TRBV29-1 and TRBJ1-1; 7 bases align to TRBD1. Germline V lookup: CDR1 SQVTM, CDR2 ANQGSEA. The CDR3 is 13 amino acids. After removal of 4 bases from V and 0 bases from J, the junction contained 2 bases not matched to a gene. The full variable domain, with the rest looked up from reference TRBV29-1 and TRBJ1-1, is SAVISQKPSRDICQRGTSLTIQCQVDSQVTMMFWYRQQPGQSLTLIATANQGSEATYESGFVIDKFPISRPNLTFSTLTVSNMSPEDSSIYLCSVVTGMNTEAFFGQGTRLTVV.